These 17 T cell receptor beta chains share one sample of origin, sequenced in a study of blood T cell repertoires in COVID-19. Measured with immunoSEQ multiplex PCR; TCRdb has only the in-frame clones, and not every one. The sample gives nearly 80,000 clones, 80% to 95% of which show up once; roughly 0.73% is in the top ten. Sequencing used peripheral blood. The receptor source for this set is a woman older than 75 with acute or convalescent COVID-19.

The CDR3, as DNA: TGTGCCAGCAGACTAGGACGGAATAATTCACCCCTCCACTTT. Protein sequence: CASRLGRNNSPLHF. The chain recombines TRBV6-5 with TRBJ1-6; the D is unclear. The CDR3 is 14 residues long. V was clipped by 6 bases and J by 5 bases, with 11 bases between them. Per the germline V gene, CDR1 is MNHEY and CDR2 is SVGAGI.

The rearrangement uses TRBV5-1 and TRBJ2-1; 7 bases are shared with TRBD2. The CDR3 is 16 residues long. The trim removed 0 bases at V and 4 bases at J, leaving 7 bases unmatched. In germline, CDR1 is SGHRS, CDR2 YFSETQ. CDR3 region: CASSLAGTIGYNEQFF. In DNA, the CDR3 is TGCGCCAGCAGCTTGGCGGGGACTATAGGGTACAATGAGCAGTTCTTC.

This sequence joins TRBV6-2 or TRBV6-3 and TRBJ2-1; tentatively, D is TRBD1 (8 bases). V lost 5 bases and J 9 bases, leaving 11 bases between the germline ends. Germline CDR1 MNHEY, CDR2 SVGEGT. The CDR3 spans 12 residues. CDR3: CASSTGGGEQFF. CDR3 DNA sequence: TGTGCCAGCAGTACAGGGGGGGGTGAGCAGTTCTTC.

V is TRBV19 and J is TRBJ1-2; TRBD1 is a possible D gene (6 bases). Looked up from germline, CDR1 is LNHDA and CDR2 is SQIVND (reference sequence). The CDR3 contains 16 residues. With 1 base removed from V and 4 bases from J, the gap between germline ends came to 16 bases. DNA for the CDR3: TGTGCCAGTAGTATAGCCTCAGGGGCGCTAGGCTATGGCTACACCTTC. It codes for CASSIASGALGYGYTF.

The V call is TRBV19, the J call TRBJ2-5, with TRBD1 matching 7 bases. After removal of 3 bases from V and 4 bases from J, the junction contained 5 bases not matched to a gene. CDR1 is LNHDA, CDR2 SQIVND, per germline (reference sequence). The CDR3 totals 14 residues. The chain's CDR3 is CASSINRGRETQYF. The CDR3 DNA is TGTGCCAGTAGTATTAACAGGGGAAGAGAGACCCAGTACTTC.

This rearrangement joins TRBV7-2 to TRBJ1-2; TRBD1 matches 9 bases. This CDR3 region has 15 residues. V lost 4 bases to trimming and J lost 7 bases; unmatched junction nucleotides: 10. The germline V gene has CDR1 SGHTA and CDR2 FQGNSA. The CDR3 sequence is CASSSTGGVVGGYTF. CDR3 sequence (DNA): TGTGCCAGCAGCTCAACAGGGGGCGTAGTGGGTGGCTACACCTTC.

CDR3 nucleotide sequence: TGTGCCAGCAGCGTAGGGTGGTCGAGCGGGGGGAACACCGGGGAGCTGTTTTTT. It yields the protein CASSVGWSSGGNTGELFF. V and J are TRBV9 and TRBJ2-2, with 8 nucleotides matching TRBD2. Per germline, CDR1 SGDLS and CDR2 YYNGEE. This CDR3 region has 18 residues. V gave up 0 bases and J gave up 1 base; unmatched junction bases: 8.

The chain recombines TRBV5-4 with TRBJ2-3; TRBD1 aligns across 11 bases. Germline loops: CDR1 SGHNT, CDR2 YYREEE (reference sequence). V was pared by 4 bases and J by 4 bases, with 8 bases of the junction left unmatched. CDR3 length: 16 residues. The CDR3 protein is CASSADPGQGADTQYF. CDR3 nucleotides: TGTGCCAGCAGCGCCGATCCGGGACAGGGGGCAGATACGCAGTATTTT.

The chain recombines TRBV18 with TRBJ2-7; 9 bases fit TRBD1. Trimming at V came to 4 bases and at J to 5 bases, leaving 6 bases not matched to a gene. The CDR3 runs 14 residues. The germline gives CDR1 KGHSH, CDR2 LQKENI. The CDR3 protein is CASSLGTGTNEQYF. The CDR3 DNA sequence: TGTGCCAGCTCACTTGGGACAGGGACTAACGAGCAGTACTTC.

This chain uses TRBV5-4 with TRBJ2-7; no definite D call. The CDR3 runs to 12 residues. CDR1 is SGHNT and CDR2 is YYREEE in the germline V gene (reference sequence). Between the trimmed V and J ends, which lost 0 bases and 2 bases, there was a span of 3 bases. The CDR3 nucleotides are TGTGCCAGCAGCTTGGGTACCTACGAGCAGTACTTC. This codes for CASSLGTYEQYF. The full variable domain, in which reference TRBV5-4 and TRBJ2-7 provide the parts outside the CDR3, is ETGVTQSPTHLIKTRGQQVTLRCSSQSGHNTVSWYQQALGQGPQFIFQYYREEENGRGNFPPRFSGLQFPNYSSELNVNALELDDSALYLCASSLGTYEQYFGPGTRLTVT.

This chain connects TRBV4-2 to TRBJ2-3; TRBD2 matches at 8 bases. CDR3 length equals 14 residues. Germline CDR1 and CDR2: LGHNA and YNFKEQ. V lost 0 bases to trimming and J lost 6 bases; unmatched junction nucleotides: 2. Here the CDR3 DNA reads TGTGCCAGCAGCCAAGATGCGGGGGGCGATACGCAGTATTTT. Its translation: CASSQDAGGDTQYF.

The chain joins TRBV19 to TRBJ2-1, with TRBD2 identical over 8 bases. The length of the CDR3 is 13 residues. The ends lost 9 bases at V and 4 bases at J; junction bases unmatched: 5. The germline CDR1 and CDR2 sequences are LNHDA and SQIVND (reference sequence). The CDR3 spells CASQRGYYNEQFF. As DNA, the CDR3 is TGTGCCAGCCAGCGGGGGTATTACAATGAGCAGTTCTTC.

The CDR3, as DNA: TGCGCCAGCAGCCAAGGGGCGGACAGCTACGAGCAGTACTTC. It specifies CASSQGADSYEQYF. The chain is built from TRBV4-1 and TRBJ2-7; possible D gene TRBD1, 6 bases. The germline V gene encodes CDR1 MGHRA and CDR2 YSYEKL. V lost 1 base and J lost 3, with 10 bases in between. The CDR3 extends over 14 amino acids.

V is TRBV5-1 and J is TRBJ2-2; TRBD2 aligns across 12 bases. The trim removed 2 bases at V and 4 bases at J, leaving 3 bases unmatched. The CDR3 spans 16 residues. The germline CDR1 and CDR2 sequences are SGHRS and YFSETQ. This chain's CDR3 is CASSFRLAGVTGELFF. The CDR3 bases are TGCGCCAGCAGCTTTAGACTAGCGGGGGTCACCGGGGAGCTGTTTTTT.

DNA of the CDR3: TGCGCCAGCAGCCACCCAAGACAGGGGGCATCCTACAATGAGCAGTTCTTC. Protein product: CASSHPRQGASYNEQFF. The chain joins TRBV5-1 to TRBJ2-1, with 10 bases that match TRBD1. The CDR3 totals 17 residues. CDR1 and CDR2 (germline): SGHRS, YFSETQ. After removal of 4 bases from V and 1 base from J, the junction contained 8 bases not matched to a gene.

This chain uses TRBV3-1 (or the pseudogene TRBV3-2) with TRBJ1-3; 8 bases are shared with TRBD1. The ends lost 4 bases at V and 4 bases at J; junction bases unmatched: 3. This CDR3 is 14 amino acids long. Germline V CDR1 and CDR2: LGHDT, YNNKEL (reference sequence). The CDR3 sequence: CASSLGTGGNTIYF. The CDR3 DNA follows: TGTGCCAGCAGCCTCGGGACAGGAGGAAACACCATATATTTT.

The rearrangement uses TRBV19 and TRBJ2-7, with TRBD2 matching over 9 bases. CDR3 length: 15 residues. Germline CDR1 LNHDA, CDR2 SQIVND (reference sequence). Trimming took 5 bases from V and 1 from J; bases not matched to a gene: 6. CDR3 sequence: CASSSQAGGSYEQYF. The CDR3 coding sequence is TGTGCCAGTAGTTCCCAAGCGGGAGGATCCTACGAGCAGTACTTC.